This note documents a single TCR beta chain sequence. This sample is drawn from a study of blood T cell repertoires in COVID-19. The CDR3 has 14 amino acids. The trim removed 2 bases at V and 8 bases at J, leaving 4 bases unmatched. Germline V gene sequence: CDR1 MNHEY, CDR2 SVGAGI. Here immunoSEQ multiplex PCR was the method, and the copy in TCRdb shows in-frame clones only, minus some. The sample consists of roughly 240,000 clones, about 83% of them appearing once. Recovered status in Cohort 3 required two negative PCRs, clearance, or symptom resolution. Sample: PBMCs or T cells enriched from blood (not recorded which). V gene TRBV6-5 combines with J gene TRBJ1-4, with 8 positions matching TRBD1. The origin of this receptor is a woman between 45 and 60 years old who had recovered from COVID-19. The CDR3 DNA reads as TGTGCCAGCAGTTACCGGCAGGGGGCGGAAAAACTGTTTTTT. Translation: CASSYRQGAEKLFF.